The subject of this entry is one TCR beta chain. The clone's antigen remains unknown. No much larger clone is present one base from it, and per-base qualities are unavailable. The sample comes from a study of shared clonotypes between healthy human individuals (TCRdb year 2020). A note on the overall study: A few men and a couple of women, aged 18 to 49 years, made up the cohort. Per donor, three plates each were used for CD4 naive and CD4 memory, two for CD8 naive, and one for CD8 memory. The study deeply sequenced blood TCR repertoires of five healthy adults to estimate repertoire size and the extent of clonotype sharing between individuals. Different laboratories and diverse techniques were used to prepare libraries and sequence TCR repertoires, to increase sequencing depth and limit assay-specific biases. Per donor, leukapheresis produced somewhere between about 0.8 and 9 billion PBMCs. General findings and caveats noted by the study authors: Naive subsets generally had larger estimated clonotype richness than memory subsets. Approximately 5% of naive CD4, 3% to 3.5% of naive CD8, roughly 2.4% of memory CD4, and roughly 0.4% of memory CD8 clonotypes were shared across four donors. Rarefaction of sorted-subset datasets indicated incomplete sequencing despite the large sequencing depth. Sampling was limited to blood, and TCR repertoires in tissue likely differ from TCR repertoires in blood. Based on pairwise subsampling, the degree of clonotype sharing among donors was expected to be affected by sequencing depth. The genetic and exposure-history diversity represented was limited by the small number of donors. Clonotypes shared by all four sorted-subset donors showed higher generation probabilities than non-shared clonotypes.

Healthy HIV-negative adults with no recently reported acute infections or vaccinations were included as donors. All donors were Caucasian adults living in Nashville, Tennessee, USA. CD4+ T cells were enriched by magnetic negative selection, after which naive cells were positively selected on CD45RA and the negative fraction was taken as the memory subset. Blood was collected by leukapheresis, and PBMCs were isolated by Ficoll-Histopaque density gradient centrifugation and then cryopreserved in liquid nitrogen vapor phase. Analytical flow cytometry was used to check the purity and quantity of every magnetically sorted T cell population. Each sorted fraction had its genomic DNA isolated and then quantified by UV absorbance on a Nanodrop 2000c. From the cysteine up to the phenylalanine, the CDR3 has a length of 10 residues. This entry keeps only the CDR3 DNA: 30 bases, framed from base 1. The germline V gene encodes CDR1 SEHNR and CDR2 FQNEAQ (reference sequence). V is shortened by 7 bases, J by 3 bases, and the region joining them spans 2 bases.

TCR CDR3 regions were amplified from genomic DNA by multiplex PCR using the deep immunoSEQ assay. Extracted genomic DNA from each cell subset was spread evenly across all wells of several immunoSEQ 96-well plates, with each plate serving as a replicate. For sorted subsets, each replicate PCR was loaded with 200 ng genomic DNA, equivalent to about 33,000 T cell genomes. Purified libraries were measured with a Qubit 3.0 fluorometer, size-checked on a Bioanalyzer 2100, and measured again with the KAPA Library Quantification kit. Every immunoSEQ 96-well plate was sequenced on a separate single-read 150-cycle Illumina NextSeq 550 flow cell. On the study's bioinformatics: The immunoSEQ output contained only junctional sequences without quality scores, so filtering could not match that applied to full-length reads. To assign V/J genes and CDR3, sequences were annotated against IMGT germline references using PyIR, a Python wrapper for IgBLAST v1.9. Reads were filtered out if the reads had weak V/J assignments (E-value above 1e-6), no CDR3, stop codons, out-of-frame junctions, or ambiguous translated residues. V3J clonotypes were defined by identical inferred V gene, J gene, and CDR3 amino acid sequence. The percentage overlap between two repertoires was calculated by dividing the number of shared unique clonotypes by the size of the smaller repertoire. Richness of each repertoire was evaluated using RTK rarefaction, the Chao1 estimator, and Recon v2.1 estimates of unobserved clonotypes. Generation probabilities were computed with OLGA for all TCRbeta clonotypes obtained by the gDNA method from four donors. TCRdb retrieved this table from immuneACCESS and kept in-frame rearrangements only. Not all clones are present; in checked studies, unresolved V genes account for under half, and no reason is known for the remainder. V and J calls and clone size are those listed in that table; D and trimming were worked out from the DNA. This sample is represented by 550,000 to 700,000 clones; about three quarters of them were singletons. The ten largest account for roughly 2% of the sample.

The TCR originated in a woman in her 30s in good health. The sequence links TRBV7-9 to TRBJ2-3; a confident D gene designation cannot be given. The sample comprised memory CD4+ T cells sorted from blood. The cell subset or site label for this specimen denotes: CD45RA-negative fraction. The CDR3 protein: CASMTDTQYF. The DNA sequence is TGTGCCAGCATGACAGATACGCAGTATTTT.